This T cell receptor beta chain was sequenced during a study of T cell responses to AZD1222 COVID-19 vaccine. Sequencing used immunoSEQ multiplex PCR; TCRdb keeps in-frame clones, though not all of them. The sample has about 160,000 clones, about 90% seen once. The sample consisted of peripheral blood, taken on day 0 of AZD1222 vaccination. The TCR originated in an adult in good health.

CDR3 loop: CASRQEDSPLHF. CDR3 nucleotides: TGTGCCAGCAGACAGGAGGATTCACCCCTCCACTTT. This chain links TRBV6-5 with TRBJ1-6; D may be TRBD1 (5 bases). The CDR3 covers 12 residues. With 6 bases removed from V and 8 bases from J, the gap between germline ends came to 8 bases. Per the germline V gene, CDR1 is MNHEY and CDR2 is SVGAGI.